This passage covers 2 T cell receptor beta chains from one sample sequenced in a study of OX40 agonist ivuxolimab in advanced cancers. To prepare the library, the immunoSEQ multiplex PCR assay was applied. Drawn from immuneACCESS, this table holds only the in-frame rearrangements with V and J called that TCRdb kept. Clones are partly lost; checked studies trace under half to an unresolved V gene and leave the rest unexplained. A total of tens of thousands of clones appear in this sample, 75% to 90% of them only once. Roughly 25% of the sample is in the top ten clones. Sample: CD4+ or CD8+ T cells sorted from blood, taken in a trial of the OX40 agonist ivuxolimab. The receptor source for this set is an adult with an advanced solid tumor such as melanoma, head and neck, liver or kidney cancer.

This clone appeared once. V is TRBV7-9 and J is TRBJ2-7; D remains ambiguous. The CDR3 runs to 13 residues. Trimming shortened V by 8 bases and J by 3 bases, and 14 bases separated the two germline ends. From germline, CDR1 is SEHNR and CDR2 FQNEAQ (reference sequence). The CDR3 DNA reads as TGTGCCAGCGGCTGGCCTTGGGACTACGAGCAGTACTTC. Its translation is CASGWPWDYEQYF.

The CDR3 protein is CASSETRNEQFF. The CDR3 DNA reads TGTGCCAGCAGTGAAACTAGAAATGAGCAGTTCTTC. This sequence joins TRBV25-1 and TRBJ2-1; the D gene is possibly TRBD2 (5 bases). The CDR3 length is 12 residues. Trimming shortened V by 2 bases and J by 7 bases, and 6 bases separated the two germline ends. Germline loops: CDR1 MGHDK, CDR2 SYGVNS. Variable domain in full (rest from reference TRBV25-1 and TRBJ2-1): EADIYQTPRYLVIGTGKKITLECSQTMGHDKMYWYQQDPGMELHLIHYSYGVNSTEKGDLSSESTVSRIRTEHFPLTLESARPSHTSQYLCASSETRNEQFFGPGTRLTVL.